This record covers a single TCR beta chain. Germline V CDR1 and CDR2: SGHNT, YYREEE (reference sequence). This CDR3 is built from 16 residues. Trimming at V came to 4 bases and at J to 2 bases, leaving 10 bases not matched to a gene. The data were produced by immunoSEQ multiplex PCR, yet TCRdb's version contains in-frame clones alone and is incomplete. The sample has approximately 91,000 clones, around 86% seen once. This sample is drawn from a study of OX40 agonist ivuxolimab in advanced cancers. In the study overall: Ivuxolimab, an antibody acting as an agonist of OX40 (CD134), was used to treat patients. Every patient in dose escalation had hepatocellular carcinoma, melanoma, renal cell or head and neck cancer. The eligibility criteria allowed prior anti-PD-1, anti-PD-L1 or anti-CTLA-4 therapy, and about 40% had some. Three patients showed partial responses: one hepatocellular carcinoma and two cutaneous melanoma cases.

Sequencing was performed on CD4+ or CD8+ T cells sorted from blood, taken in a trial of the OX40 agonist ivuxolimab. The chain recombines TRBV5-4 with TRBJ2-7; 9 nucleotides align to TRBD2. The TCR originated in an adult with an advanced solid tumor such as melanoma, head and neck, liver or kidney cancer. CDR3 sequence: CASSPEAGGRAYEQYF. As DNA, the CDR3 is TGTGCCAGCAGCCCTGAAGCGGGGGGCAGGGCCTACGAGCAGTACTTC.